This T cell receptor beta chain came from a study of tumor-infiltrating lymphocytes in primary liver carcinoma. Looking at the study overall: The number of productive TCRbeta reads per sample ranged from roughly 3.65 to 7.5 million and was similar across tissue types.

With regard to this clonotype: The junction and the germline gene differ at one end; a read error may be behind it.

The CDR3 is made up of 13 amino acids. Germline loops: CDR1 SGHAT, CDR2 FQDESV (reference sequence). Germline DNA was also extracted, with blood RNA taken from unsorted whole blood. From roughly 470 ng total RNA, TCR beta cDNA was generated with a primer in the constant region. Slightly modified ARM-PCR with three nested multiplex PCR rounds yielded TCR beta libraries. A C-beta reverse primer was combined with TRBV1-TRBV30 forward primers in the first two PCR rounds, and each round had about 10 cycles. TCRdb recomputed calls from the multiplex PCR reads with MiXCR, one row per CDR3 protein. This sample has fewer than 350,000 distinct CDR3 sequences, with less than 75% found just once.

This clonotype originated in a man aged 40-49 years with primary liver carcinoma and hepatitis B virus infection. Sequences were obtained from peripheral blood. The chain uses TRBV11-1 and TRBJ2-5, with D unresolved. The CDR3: CVSSFVSQETQYF. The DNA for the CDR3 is TGTGTCAGCAGCTTTGTGTCCCAAGAGACCCAGTACTTC.